This T cell receptor beta chain was sequenced for a study of blood T cell repertoires in COVID-19. On the study more broadly: Sites in the United States, Italy and Spain provided acute and convalescent COVID-19 samples.

All recovered Cohort 3 donors got two negative PCRs, got clearance, or saw symptom resolution. This table comes from immunoSEQ multiplex PCR, and its TCRdb copy is limited to in-frame clones, with some not included. The data contain about 400,000 clones, roughly nine tenths of them singletons. Trimming pared 5 bases from V and 5 bases from J, leaving 15 bases between. Germline CDR1 LNHNV, CDR2 YYDKDF (reference sequence). The CDR3 extends over 14 amino acids. The sample taken for sequencing was PBMCs or T cells enriched from blood (not recorded which). This receptor was taken from a woman aged 25 to 39 who had recovered from COVID-19. The V call is TRBV15, the J call TRBJ1-1; unclear D gene. Here the CDR3 reads CATSLISLGTEAFF. The CDR3 DNA reads as TGTGCCACCAGCCTAATTTCACTCGGGACTGAAGCTTTCTTT.